One and the same sample provided the 14 T cell receptor beta chains below, sequenced in a study of blood T cell repertoires in COVID-19 (TCRdb year 2020). The library was made by the immunoSEQ multiplex PCR assay. TCRdb provides this immuneACCESS table in a form limited to in-frame rearrangements. Some clones are lacking; in checked studies, under half of them reflect an unresolved V gene, and why the rest are absent is not known. For this sample the table gives around 130,000 clones, of which more than 75% were detected only once. Together, the top ten hold around 4% of the sample. Specimen: peripheral blood. The receptors stem from a man between 60 and 75 years old with acute or convalescent COVID-19.

V and J are TRBV9 and TRBJ1-4; D is unclear. From germline, CDR1 is SGDLS and CDR2 YYNGEE. The V and J ends lost 3 bases and 1 base respectively, with 13 bases between them. The CDR3 totals 16 residues. The CDR3 DNA follows: TGTGCCAGCAGCGGGGGAGGGCTTGGAACTAATGAAAAACTGTTTTTT. It yields the protein CASSGGGLGTNEKLFF. The complete variable domain, with remaining parts taken from reference TRBV9 and TRBJ1-4, reads DSGVTQTPKHLITATGQRVTLRCSPRSGDLSVYWYQQSLDQGLQFLIQYYNGEERAKGNILERFSAQQFPDLHSELNLSSLELGDSALYFCASSGGGLGTNEKLFFGSGTQLSVL.

CDR3: CASSPLGKTSTDTQYF. CDR3 DNA: TGTGCCAGCAGTCCTCTCGGGAAGACCAGCACAGATACGCAGTATTTT. The gene calls are TRBV28 and TRBJ2-3; a weak D match, TRBD2 (5 bases). This CDR3 is 16 amino acids long. Germline CDR1 and CDR2: MDHEN and SYDVKM. Trimming took off 5 bases at V and 0 bases at J, with 15 bases between the two ends.

In its sample, this clone was seen a few times. V is TRBV7-2 and J is TRBJ2-3, with a weak D call TRBD1 (5 bases). The V and J ends lost 3 bases and 0 bases respectively, with 16 bases between them. Germline lookup yields CDR1 SGHTA and CDR2 FQGNSA. The CDR3 has 17 residues. CDR3 DNA sequence: TGTGCCAGCAGCTTTTGGGGCCGCCTCCTTAGCACAGATACGCAGTATTTT. Amino acids: CASSFWGRLLSTDTQYF. The full variable domain, completed using reference TRBV7-2 and TRBJ2-3, is GAGVSQSPSNKVTEKGKDVELRCDPISGHTALYWYRQSLGQGLEFLIYFQGNSAPDKSGLPSDRFSAERTGGSVSTLTIQRTQQEDSAVYLCASSFWGRLLSTDTQYFGPGTRLTVL.

The V and J genes are TRBV9 and TRBJ2-7; 8 bases line up with TRBD1. The ends lost 0 bases at V and 2 bases at J; junction bases unmatched: 4. Germline V gives CDR1 SGDLS, CDR2 YYNGEE. The CDR3 covers 15 residues. The CDR3 loop reads CASSVGDRGAYEQYF. In DNA, the CDR3 is TGTGCCAGCAGCGTAGGAGACAGGGGTGCCTACGAGCAGTACTTC.

V and J are TRBV27 and TRBJ2-1; TRBD1 aligns across 10 bases. V dropped 6 bases and J dropped 4; count of bases not matched to a gene: 3. The CDR3 consists of 14 residues. Germline CDR1 is MNHEY and CDR2 is SMNVEV (reference sequence). The CDR3 coding sequence is TGTGCCAGCAGACGGACAGGGGGATACAATGAGCAGTTCTTC. Translation: CASRRTGGYNEQFF.

The V call is TRBV9, the J call TRBJ2-5; 8 bases map to TRBD2. This CDR3 contains 14 residues. Unmatched junction bases numbered 11, after V lost 9 bases and J lost 4 bases. In germline, CDR1 is SGDLS, CDR2 YYNGEE. The CDR3 region has the DNA TGTGCCACCCCGGGGGGGGGCCTGAGAGAGACCCAGTACTTC. Amino acids: CATPGGGLRETQYF.

CDR3: CASTALGGSSTDTQYF. The CDR3 DNA reads as TGTGCCAGCACTGCCCTGGGGGGGTCTAGCACAGATACGCAGTATTTT. The chain employs TRBV28 and TRBJ2-3, with TRBD2 matching over 7 bases. Looked up from germline, CDR1 is MDHEN and CDR2 is SYDVKM. There are 16 residues in the CDR3. J lost 0 bases, V lost 7 bases, and 10 bases had no gene match.

The genes are TRBV30 and TRBJ2-7, with a possible D match to TRBD2 (6 bases). This CDR3 spans 13 amino acids. Trimming cost V 3 bases and J 5 bases, with 14 bases left between them. CDR1 and CDR2 (germline): GTSNPN, SVGIG (reference sequence). In nucleotides, the CDR3 is TGTGCCTGGAGCGCGACGGGGGTAGACGAGCAGTACTTC. Translating gives CAWSATGVDEQYF.

This clone showed up just once. This chain connects TRBV4-3 to TRBJ2-2, with 13 bases fitting TRBD2. Germline V CDR1 and CDR2: LGHNA, YSLEER. This CDR3 comprises 18 residues. The V segment lost 1 base and the J segment 2 bases; nucleotides outside the gene matches: 4. In nucleotides, the CDR3 is TGCGCCAGCAGCCAAGCCACTAGCGGGAGGGCTAACACCGGGGAGCTGTTTTTT. Amino acid sequence: CASSQATSGRANTGELFF.

This clone was detected a few times. The CDR3 protein is CASTPGGTSYEQYF. The CDR3 bases are TGTGCCAGCACCCCTGGTGGGACTTCCTACGAGCAGTACTTC. V gene TRBV28 combines with J gene TRBJ2-7; maybe TRBD2 (6 bases). CDR1 is MDHEN and CDR2 is SYDVKM in the germline V gene. Trimming took off 7 bases at V and 1 base at J, with 14 bases between the two ends. This CDR3 contains 14 residues.

This chain links TRBV29-1 with TRBJ2-7; tentatively, D is TRBD2 (6 bases). V was trimmed by 4 bases and J by 0 bases, leaving 13 bases between them. The CDR3 sequence is 14 residues long. CDR1 and CDR2 (germline): SQVTM, ANQGSEA. The CDR3 region is CSVGTPGVSYEQYF. The CDR3 DNA reads as TGCAGCGTTGGGACCCCGGGAGTCTCCTACGAGCAGTACTTC.

The rearrangement uses TRBV19 and TRBJ1-2; the D is unclear. Germline V gene lookup returns CDR1 LNHDA and CDR2 SQIVND (reference sequence). CDR3 length equals 12 residues. Trimming cost V 7 bases and J 5 bases, with 11 bases left between them. The CDR3 protein is CASTGTGYGYTF. CDR3 nucleotide sequence: TGTGCCAGTACCGGAACGGGGTATGGCTACACCTTC.

At least ten counts were recorded for this clone. The chain couples TRBV27 to TRBJ2-2; 7 bases are a match to TRBD1. Losses at the gene ends were 5 bases for V and 0 bases for J; bases not matched to a gene: 6. CDR1 is MNHEY, CDR2 SMNVEV, per germline (reference sequence). The CDR3 totals 16 residues. CDR3 in DNA: TGTGCCAGCAGTGTAACCGGGACAGCGAACACCGGGGAGCTGTTTTTT. It yields the protein CASSVTGTANTGELFF.

The chain carries TRBV16 and TRBJ1-3; D not certain. There are 14 residues in the CDR3. The V end was cut by 3 bases, the J end by 4 bases, with 10 bases between. Per the germline V gene, CDR1 is KGHSY and CDR2 is FQNENV. CDR3 residues: CASSHTNGGNTIYF. The CDR3 DNA is TGTGCCAGCAGCCACACAAACGGGGGAAACACCATATATTTT.